This TCR beta chain is from a study of post-analysis software for immune sequencing data (dated by TCRdb to about 2015). Some background on the complete study: The recorded disease courses included relapsing-remitting, secondary progressive and progressive-relapsing multiple sclerosis, and some patients had no subtype annotation. The patient repertoires were set against around eleven previously published healthy control repertoires from donors whose ages ranged from about 6 to 27 years. A subset of samples was prepared in parallel using single-end sample barcoding, then pooled and co-amplified after Illumina adapter ligation. On the study overall, not on this receptor specifically: When samples were clustered directly using the F measure, samples prepared in the same batch co-clustered strongly, which prompted a batch-effect correction. Normalized Chao1 diversity was significantly lower in multiple sclerosis patients than controls, suggesting substantial peripheral T-cell clonal expansion. Roughly 5 TRBV segments, including TRBV5-6, TRBV5-1 and TRBV20-1, were significantly more frequent in patients than controls. The control group was slightly older than the multiple sclerosis patient group.

This clonotype has just one count. Its antigen remains undetermined. No base quality information exists; no much larger clone differs at one position. One read alone lends weak support. To demonstrate the VDJtools post-analysis software, TCR beta repertoires were profiled from the peripheral blood of over ten young patients with multiple sclerosis. Multiple sclerosis patients were children and adolescents aged roughly 6 to 17 years. The CDR3 has 15 amino acids, counting the end cysteine and phenylalanine. The read is trimmed to its CDR3 DNA, 45 bases read in frame from base 1. For this chain, trimming is 3 bases at the V end and 0 bases at the J end, and the number of junction bases without a gene match is 3. As encoded in the germline V gene, CDR1 is SGDLS while CDR2 is YYNGEE. Library prep was done by PCR. TCRdb shows the sequencer as Illumina HiSeq 2500. To reduce PCR and sequencing biases, unique molecular identifiers were incorporated into the TCR beta cDNA libraries. Roughly 0.5 million cDNA molecules were obtained per 1 to 10 million input T cells, so each molecule approximated one T cell. The patient libraries were prepared and sequenced with the same protocol used for the earlier healthy control dataset. Samples belonging to the same batch were prepared together, multiplexed and sequenced on a shared HiSeq lane. As for how the authors treated the data: Raw barcoded reads were processed with MIGEC, discarding single-read molecular identifier groups before consensus assembly and CDR3 extraction. VDJtools was used for post-analysis of the clonotype tables, and diversity was normalized by down-sampling every dataset to the size of the smallest sample. In repertoire overlap clustering, CDR3 amino acid sequences, but not nucleotide sequences, were matched to correct batch-related cross-sample contamination. The public reads were quality trimmed at Q25 with fastp and then assembled into clones with MiXCR by TCRdb, keeping productive beta chains. Rows are unified per CDR3 protein, each entry keeping the most common DNA and genes. The V and J calls shown here were made by TCRdb, not taken from the authors' results. The sample table contains about 180,000 distinct CDR3 sequences; only one count was recorded for approximately 28% of them. Approximately 1.6% of the sample lies in the top ten.

The origin of this receptor is a girl aged 5 to 17 with multiple sclerosis. Sequenced sample: blood. Here the chain combines TRBV9 and TRBJ2-4, and TRBD1 matches 7 of the central bases. The nucleotide sequence reads as follows: TGTGCCAGCAGCGAAACAGGGGCAGCCAAAAACATTCAGTACTTC. Its translation reads: CASSETGAAKNIQYF.